The next 14 T cell receptor beta chains were all read from a single sample in a study of blood T cell repertoires in COVID-19. Generated by immunoSEQ multiplex PCR, the TCRdb table keeps only in-frame clones and is missing some. The repertoire includes just under 350,000 clones, around 87% of them detected once, and nearly 6.5% sits in the top ten. Sequenced sample: peripheral blood. The receptors originated from a woman aged 45-65 years with COVID-19, enrolled during active disease.

This chain connects TRBV30 to TRBJ1-2, with D unclear. The germline V gene has CDR1 GTSNPN and CDR2 SVGIG (reference sequence). V was pared by 3 bases and J by 8 bases, with 16 bases between. The CDR3 contains 13 residues. The DNA for the CDR3 is TGTGCCTGGAGAGGTTCTTTGGCGGCAGGCTACACCTTC. Translated, it gives CAWRGSLAAGYTF.

This chain joins TRBV4-2 and TRBJ2-2; a weak D match, TRBD1 (5 bases). The CDR3 is 15 amino acids. Germline CDR1 reads LGHNA; CDR2 reads YNFKEQ. Trimming removed 1 base at V and 2 bases at J, with 8 bases between. CDR3 in amino acids: CASSQAQGNTGELFF. In nucleotides, the CDR3 is TGTGCCAGCAGCCAAGCTCAGGGTAACACCGGGGAGCTGTTTTTT.

The sample holds a few counts of this clone. The J gene is TRBJ2-7, the V gene TRBV7-9; D uncertain. V lost 0 bases and J lost 2, with 5 bases in between. The CDR3 has 13 residues. The V gene's germline CDR1 is SEHNR and CDR2 FQNEAQ (reference sequence). CDR3 nucleotide sequence: TGTGCCAGCAGCTTAGCGGGCACCTACGAGCAGTACTTC. This translates into CASSLAGTYEQYF.

The table lists this clone with a count of one. The V gene is TRBV5-5, the J gene TRBJ1-6; D gene unclear. Per germline, CDR1 SGHKS and CDR2 YYEKEE (reference sequence). Trimming left V 5 bases short and J 7 bases short, with 13 bases between. The CDR3 extends over 14 amino acids. The CDR3 DNA follows: TGTGCCAGCAGTCAGCTTAGAGGGAATTCACCCCTCCACTTT. Its protein is CASSQLRGNSPLHF.

The CDR3 nucleotides read TGTGCCACCAGGCCAGGACTTAACTATGGCTACACCTTC. Protein sequence: CATRPGLNYGYTF. This chain links TRBV24-1 with TRBJ1-2; D is unclear. This CDR3 region has 13 residues. Trimming removed 7 bases from V and 1 base from J, with 9 bases in between. Germline CDR1 reads KGHDR; CDR2 reads SFDVKD.

The chain has TRBV9 and TRBJ2-2, with 8 bases aligning to TRBD1. J was trimmed by 1 base and V by 3 bases; bases with no gene match: 5. This CDR3 region has 16 residues. CDR1 is SGDLS, CDR2 YYNGEE, per germline. DNA for the CDR3: TGTGCCAGCAGCGCCCCCGGGACAGGGAACACCGGGGAGCTGTTTTTT. It specifies CASSAPGTGNTGELFF.

V and J are TRBV7-6 and TRBJ2-5, with 8 bases aligning to TRBD2. This CDR3 spans 16 amino acids. V lost 3 bases to trimming and J lost 0 bases; unmatched junction nucleotides: 6. Germline CDR1 reads SGHVS; CDR2 reads FNYEAQ. CDR3 nucleotides: TGTGCCAGCAGCTTTTTACGGCGGGAGGACCAAGAGACCCAGTACTTC. Its protein is CASSFLRREDQETQYF. Supplemented by reference TRBV7-6 and TRBJ2-5, the full variable domain reads GAGVSQSPRYKVTKRGQDVALRCDPISGHVSLYWYRQALGQGPEFLTYFNYEAQQDKSGLPNDRFSAERPEGSISTLTIQRTEQRDSAMYRCASSFLRREDQETQYFGPGTRLLVL.

CDR3 coding DNA: TGTGCCAGCAGCGGAGACACAATAGGGGTGGTCCGAGGCAATGAGCAGTTCTTC. This sequence encodes CASSGDTIGVVRGNEQFF. V is TRBV13 and J is TRBJ2-1; tentatively, D is TRBD1 (5 bases). The length of the CDR3 is 18 residues. V was cut by 5 bases and J by 6 bases, with 26 bases left in between. Germline-derived CDR1 and CDR2 are PRHDT and FYEKMQ (reference sequence).

The V and J genes are TRBV7-9 and TRBJ2-7, with 13 bases that match TRBD2. Germline lookup yields CDR1 SEHNR and CDR2 FQNEAQ (reference sequence). J lost 3 bases, V lost 4 bases, and 3 bases had no gene match. The CDR3 is 15 amino acids. CDR3 in DNA: TGTGCCAGCAGCTCCGGACTAGCGGGAGACTACGAGCAGTACTTC. This encodes CASSSGLAGDYEQYF.

The chain recombines TRBV27 with TRBJ2-2; 9 positions agree with TRBD2. The germline V gene has CDR1 MNHEY and CDR2 SMNVEV (reference sequence). The J segment lost 2 bases and the V segment lost 1 base, leaving 5 bases of the junction unmatched. The CDR3 runs 17 residues. The CDR3 is CASSLWAGGVNTGELFF. CDR3 in DNA: TGTGCCAGCAGTTTATGGGCGGGAGGGGTTAACACCGGGGAGCTGTTTTTT.

The chain links TRBV4-1 to TRBJ2-7; TRBD2 aligns across 10 bases. V dropped 4 bases and J dropped 4; count of bases not matched to a gene: 10. CDR1 is MGHRA and CDR2 is YSYEKL in the germline V gene. The CDR3 covers 16 residues. The CDR3 nucleotides read TGCGCCAGCAGCCCTCAGGGGCTAGCGGGAGTATACGAGCAGTACTTC. Protein product: CASSPQGLAGVYEQYF.

This chain connects TRBV11-2 to TRBJ2-7, with TRBD1 matching 7 bases. Trimming took 3 bases from V and 2 from J; bases not matched to a gene: 7. This CDR3 contains 15 residues. In germline, CDR1 is SGHAT, CDR2 FQNNGV. The CDR3 sequence: CASSFQTGQTYEQYF. The CDR3 nucleotides are TGTGCCAGCAGCTTTCAGACAGGGCAAACCTACGAGCAGTACTTC.

The gene calls are TRBV6-6 and TRBJ2-1, with D perhaps matching TRBD2 (7 bases). The CDR3 totals 16 residues. Between the trimmed V and J ends, which lost 2 bases and 5 bases, there was a span of 16 bases. Germline CDR1 and CDR2: MNHNY and SVGAGI (reference sequence). This CDR3 is CASSYLKGGINNEQFF. The DNA for the CDR3 is TGTGCCAGCAGTTACCTTAAGGGGGGGATCAACAATGAGCAGTTCTTC.

This chain uses TRBV15 with TRBJ1-1, with D perhaps matching TRBD1 (5 bases). There are 14 residues in the CDR3. The V and J ends lost 0 bases and 4 bases respectively, with 9 bases between them. Looked up from germline, CDR1 is LNHNV and CDR2 is YYDKDF (reference sequence). The CDR3 protein is CATSREGQGTEAFF. The CDR3 nucleotides are TGTGCCACCAGCAGAGAAGGACAAGGCACTGAAGCTTTCTTT.